The entry below gives a single T cell receptor beta chain sequence along with its context. This sample was included in a study of technical replicates of blood from a handful of donors. The V gene lost 0 bases and the J gene lost 5 bases, with 11 bases spanning the gap. The CDR3 consists of 14 residues. CDR1 is SGHRS and CDR2 is YFSETQ in the germline V gene. Using immunoSEQ multiplex PCR, the repertoire was profiled, and TCRdb retains in-frame clones only, with some absent. Of some 70,000 clones listed, more than 85% are singletons. Sequencing was carried out using PBMCs. V gene TRBV5-1 combines with J gene TRBJ1-2; D gene ambiguous. This TCR was sampled from a human donor in good health. Some clones in this sample may be carry-over from other donors' samples. CDR3 amino acids: CASSLATEPYGYTF. The CDR3 DNA follows: TGCGCCAGCAGCTTGGCAACAGAGCCTTATGGCTACACCTTC.